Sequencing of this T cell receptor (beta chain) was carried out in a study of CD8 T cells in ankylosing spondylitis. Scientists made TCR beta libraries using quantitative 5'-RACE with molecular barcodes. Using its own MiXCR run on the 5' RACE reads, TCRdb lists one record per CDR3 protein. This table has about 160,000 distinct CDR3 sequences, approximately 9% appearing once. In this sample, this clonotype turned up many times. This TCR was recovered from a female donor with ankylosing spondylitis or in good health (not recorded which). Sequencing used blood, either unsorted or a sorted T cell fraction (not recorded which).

The CDR3 nucleotides are TGCGCCAGCAGTGAAGGGCAGACAACCTACGAGCAGTACTTC. Translation gives CASSEGQTTYEQYF. The chain couples TRBV10-2 to TRBJ2-7; D unresolved. The CDR3 extends over 14 amino acids. The germline V gene encodes CDR1 WSHSY and CDR2 SAAADI. Trimming removed 3 bases from V and 2 bases from J, with 11 bases in between.